The clone carrying this T cell receptor (beta chain) was seen once. The CDR3 runs 15 residues. V lost 0 bases and J 4 bases, leaving 12 bases between the germline ends. Germline V gene data show CDR1 as LNHNV and CDR2 as YYDKDF (reference sequence). The sample belongs to a study of blood T cell repertoires in COVID-19. Study background: Donors in the United States, Italy and Spain gave samples during acute or convalescent COVID-19. PBMCs, B-cell-depleted T cells, or T cells were the source of the cDNA or gDNA that made up the material.

Original processing methods: Reference gene primer amplification gave estimated nucleated cell counts. TCRdb's copy holds only in-frame clones and misses some; the assay was immunoSEQ multiplex PCR. The D gene and trimming were derived from the DNA, and the V and J assignments and clone size from that table. The table includes 200,000 to 300,000 clones, less than 90% detected once. Sequenced: peripheral blood. The V call is TRBV15, the J call TRBJ1-2, with D maybe TRBD1 (5 bases). This TCR derives from a man between 60 and 70 years old with acute or convalescent COVID-19. This CDR3 reads CATSRDRGSGYGYTF. For the CDR3, the DNA is TGTGCCACCAGCAGAGATCGGGGGTCGGGCTATGGCTACACCTTC.